The 19 T cell receptor beta chains presented below share a single source sample, sequenced in a study of T and B cells in COVID-19 patients. From blood, about 240-550 ng of genomic DNA served as TRB template. TRB rearrangements were amplified by multiplex PCR with BIOMED2 TRB-A/B primers. TCRdb independently ran MiXCR on the multiplex PCR reads; one entry per CDR3 protein. Of about 5,100 distinct CDR3 sequences in the sample, less than 25% were seen once. Material for sequencing was blood. The source of these receptors is a human donor with active COVID-19.

Within the sample, this clonotype is medium-sized. This rearrangement joins TRBV6-5 to TRBJ1-5; a possible D gene is TRBD1 (5 bases). CDR1 and CDR2 from the germline V gene are MNHEY and SVGAGI. The CDR3 covers 15 residues. Deletions cut 6 bases from V and 5 bases from J, with 17 bases between. CDR3 DNA: TGTGCCAGCAGCCCACGGGGACGGGGCCATCAGCCCCAGCATTTT. This sequence encodes CASSPRGRGHQPQHF.

This clonotype is medium-sized by share. The rearrangement links TRBV7-2 to TRBJ2-1; 7 nucleotides match TRBD1. The CDR3 runs 12 residues. Trimming removed 6 bases from V and 9 bases from J; junction bases left unmatched: 5. CDR1 SGHTA and CDR2 FQGNSA come from the germline V gene. CDR3 in amino acids: CASRRGQGEQFF. DNA of the CDR3: TGTGCCAGCAGAAGGGGGCAGGGTGAGCAGTTCTTC. Together with reference TRBV7-2 and TRBJ2-1, the CDR3 gives the full variable domain: GAGVSQSPSNKVTEKGKDVELRCDPISGHTALYWYRQSLGQGLEFLIYFQGNSAPDKSGLPSDRFSAERTGGSVSTLTIQRTQQEDSAVYLCASRRGQGEQFFGPGTRLTVL.

This clonotype is medium-sized by share. V and J are TRBV6-1 and TRBJ2-1; a weak D match, TRBD1 (5 bases). The V end lost 3 bases, the J end lost 10 bases, and 13 bases lay between the germline ends. In germline, CDR1 is MNHNS, CDR2 SASEGT. The CDR3 totals 13 residues. DNA for the CDR3: TGTGCCAGCAGTGACGTTTACGACAGAGAGCAGTTCTTC. Amino acid sequence: CASSDVYDREQFF.

The chain uses TRBV7-2 and TRBJ2-7; D is uncertain. The CDR3 length is 13 residues. Trimming left V 5 bases short and J 2 bases short, with 10 bases between. Germline assignment: CDR1 SGHTA and CDR2 FQGNSA. The CDR3, as DNA: TGTGCCAGCAGCCCGCTGGCGGCCTACGAGCAGTACTTC. Protein: CASSPLAAYEQYF. Supplemented by reference TRBV7-2 and TRBJ2-7, the full variable domain reads GAGVSQSPSNKVTEKGKDVELRCDPISGHTALYWYRQSLGQGLEFLIYFQGNSAPDKSGLPSDRFSAERTGGSVSTLTIQRTQQEDSAVYLCASSPLAAYEQYFGPGTRLTVT.

The table lists this clonotype with a few counts. The rearrangement uses TRBV7-2 and TRBJ2-1; 7 positions agree with TRBD2. From germline, CDR1 is SGHTA and CDR2 FQGNSA. Trimming took 1 base from V and 4 from J; bases not matched to a gene: 1. CDR3 length equals 14 residues. This CDR3 reads CASSLGGGYNEQFF. DNA of the CDR3: TGTGCCAGCAGCTTAGGGGGGGGGTACAATGAGCAGTTCTTC.

This clonotype is medium-sized. The J gene is TRBJ2-5, the V gene TRBV5-6, with 8 nucleotides matching TRBD1. V lost 2 bases to trimming and J lost 6 bases; unmatched junction nucleotides: 6. The germline V gene encodes CDR1 SGHDT and CDR2 YYEEEE. The CDR3 runs 14 residues. In DNA form, the CDR3 reads TGTGCCAGCAGCTTCGACAGGGGATTGAAGACCCAGTACTTC. Amino acids: CASSFDRGLKTQYF. Looking up the rest from reference TRBV5-6 and TRBJ2-5 gives the full variable domain: DAGVTQSPTHLIKTRGQQVTLRCSPKSGHDTVSWYQQALGQGPQFIFQYYEEEERQRGNFPDRFSGHQFPNYSSELNVNALLLGDSALYLCASSFDRGLKTQYFGPGTRLLVL.

This clonotype is labeled as medium-sized. The V call is TRBV19, the J call TRBJ1-2, with unresolved D. Per the germline V gene, CDR1 is LNHDA and CDR2 is SQIVND (reference sequence). V was trimmed by 5 bases and J by 4 bases, leaving 8 bases between them. CDR3 length: 12 amino acids. The CDR3 sequence: CASSPRSYGYTF. The CDR3 DNA follows: TGTGCCAGTAGTCCCAGAAGCTATGGCTACACCTTC.

This clonotype qualifies as medium-sized. This chain uses TRBV29-1 with TRBJ1-3; tentative D call: TRBD1 (6 bases). The CDR3 length is 15 residues. Germline loops: CDR1 SQVTM, CDR2 ANQGSEA. Trimming cost V 3 bases and J 3 bases, with 15 bases left between them. The CDR3 spells CSVDRRDTRGNTIYF. The DNA for the CDR3 is TGCAGCGTTGATCGTCGGGACACCCGTGGAAACACCATATATTTT.

The chain is built from TRBV6-2 or TRBV6-3 and TRBJ1-1; TRBD1 might be the D (6 bases). The CDR3 consists of 14 residues. Trimming cost V 5 bases and J 3 bases, with 13 bases left between them. Germline CDR1 is MNHEY and CDR2 is SVGEGT. CDR3 region: CASSKGGPHTEAFF. CDR3 bases: TGTGCCAGCAGTAAGGGGGGGCCCCACACTGAAGCTTTCTTT.

V is TRBV7-6 and J is TRBJ2-7; 13 nucleotides line up with TRBD2. The CDR3 is made up of 15 amino acids. The V gene end was trimmed by 5 bases and the J gene end by 2 bases; junction bases not matched to a gene: 3. Germline CDR1 SGHVS, CDR2 FNYEAQ. CDR3 loop: CASSTGLAGTYEQYF. The CDR3 coding sequence is TGTGCCAGCAGCACGGGACTAGCGGGGACCTACGAGCAGTACTTC.

By frequency in the sample, this clonotype is large. This chain uses TRBV19 with TRBJ2-5; no reliable D call. The CDR3 consists of 13 residues. Per the germline V gene, CDR1 is LNHDA and CDR2 is SQIVND (reference sequence). Trimming took off 5 bases at V and 4 bases at J, with 11 bases between the two ends. The CDR3 DNA is TGTGCCAGTAGTTTCTCCACCTCAGAGACCCAGTACTTC. It specifies CASSFSTSETQYF.

This clonotype was recorded many times. The chain links TRBV6-2 or TRBV6-3 to TRBJ1-1; D remains unclear. The CDR3 length is 17 residues. The germline V and J ends were trimmed by 8 bases and 0 bases, with 22 bases remaining between them. The V gene's germline CDR1 is MNHEY and CDR2 SVGEGT. In nucleotides, the CDR3 is TGTGCCAGCTCAGCGCCCGGGCCCGCTGCTCTGAACACTGAAGCTTTCTTT. Translating gives CASSAPGPAALNTEAFF.

The V call is TRBV24-1, the J call TRBJ2-1; 12 positions match TRBD2. V was clipped by 0 bases and J by 10 bases; unmatched bases: 9. Germline V gene data show CDR1 as KGHDR and CDR2 as SFDVKD. The CDR3 totals 17 residues. The CDR3: CATSDLRTSGISGEQFF. CDR3 DNA sequence: TGTGCCACCAGTGATTTGAGGACTAGCGGGATCTCAGGGGAGCAGTTCTTC.

This clonotype was recorded many times. The chain combines TRBV6-5 with TRBJ1-1; 12 nucleotides match TRBD1. Germline values: CDR1 MNHEY, CDR2 SVGAGI. The CDR3 spans 14 residues. V was clipped by 6 bases and J by 11 bases; unmatched bases: 10. CDR3 loop: CASSRPGTGGQAFF. The CDR3 DNA sequence: TGTGCCAGCAGCCGCCCTGGGACAGGGGGCCAGGCTTTCTTT.

The chain has TRBV4-1 and TRBJ2-5; D gene unclear. With 1 base removed from V and 4 bases from J, the gap between germline ends came to 7 bases. CDR3 length: 13 residues. Germline V gene data show CDR1 as MGHRA and CDR2 as YSYEKL. CDR3 nucleotides: TGCGCCAGCAGCCAAGTGGTGATAGAGACCCAGTACTTC. This sequence encodes CASSQVVIETQYF.

The table lists this clonotype with many counts. This chain uses TRBV5-1 with TRBJ2-1; D ambiguous. The CDR3 consists of 14 residues. V was clipped by 0 bases and J by 3 bases, with 7 bases between them. The germline V gene has CDR1 SGHRS and CDR2 YFSETQ. CDR3 amino acids: CASSLEANYNEQFF. DNA for the CDR3: TGCGCCAGCAGCTTGGAGGCCAACTACAATGAGCAGTTCTTC.

There are a few counts of this clonotype. This chain links TRBV20-1 with TRBJ2-1, with 7 bases aligning to TRBD2. V shed 3 bases, J shed 2 bases, and the junction held 7 bases outside the gene matches. Germline-derived CDR1 and CDR2 are DFQATT and SNEGSKA (reference sequence). The CDR3 loop spans 15 amino acids. The CDR3 DNA reads TGCAGTGCTAGCCCACAAAGCGGGACCTACAATGAGCAGTTCTTC. Translation gives CSASPQSGTYNEQFF.

This clonotype was counted a few times. The chain uses TRBV7-9 and TRBJ2-7; D gene uncertain. The CDR3 runs 13 residues. Trimming took off 2 bases at V and 4 bases at J, with 9 bases between the two ends. From germline, CDR1 is SEHNR and CDR2 FQNEAQ (reference sequence). DNA of the CDR3: TGTGCCAGCAGCTTACCCAGCGCATACGAGCAGTACTTC. Encoded protein: CASSLPSAYEQYF.

This clonotype is medium-sized. This chain links TRBV29-1 with TRBJ1-2; D remains ambiguous. This CDR3 is built from 12 residues. CDR1 SQVTM and CDR2 ANQGSEA come from the germline V gene. The germline V and J ends were trimmed by 4 bases and 6 bases, with 12 bases remaining between them. The CDR3: CSVGRDRDGYTF. CDR3 DNA: TGCAGCGTTGGCCGTGACCGGGATGGCTACACCTTC.